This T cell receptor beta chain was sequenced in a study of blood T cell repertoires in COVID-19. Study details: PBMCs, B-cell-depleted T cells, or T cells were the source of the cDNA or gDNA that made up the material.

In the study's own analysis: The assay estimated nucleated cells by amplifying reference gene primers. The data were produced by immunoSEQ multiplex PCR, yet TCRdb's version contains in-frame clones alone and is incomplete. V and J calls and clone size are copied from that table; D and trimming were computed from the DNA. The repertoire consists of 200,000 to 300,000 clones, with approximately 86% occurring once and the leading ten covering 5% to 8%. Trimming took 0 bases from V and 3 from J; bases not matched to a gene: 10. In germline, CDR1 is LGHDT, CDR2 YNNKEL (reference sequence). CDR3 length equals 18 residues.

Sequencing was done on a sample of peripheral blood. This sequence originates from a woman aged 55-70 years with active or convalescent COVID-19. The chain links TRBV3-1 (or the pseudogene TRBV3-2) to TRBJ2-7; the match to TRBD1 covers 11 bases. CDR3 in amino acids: CASSQDFPQDRGLYEQYV. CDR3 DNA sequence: TGTGCCAGCAGCCAAGATTTCCCTCAGGACAGGGGGCTCTACGAGCAGTACGTC.